These 29 T cell receptor beta chains came from one sample sequenced in a study of shared clonotypes between healthy human individuals. The method was immunoSEQ multiplex PCR; TCRdb's version includes in-frame clones alone and lacks a portion of them. The sample lists around 600,000 clones; about 98% were seen once. Only CD45RO-negative cells positively selected for CCR7 counted as naive CD8 cells, so terminally differentiated effector memory CD45RA+ cells were excluded. Input material: naive CD8+ T cells sorted from blood. The receptors come from a man aged 25 to 40 in good health.

The chain combines TRBV10-3 with TRBJ1-2; TRBD1 is a possible D gene (5 bases). V was shortened by 6 bases and J by 7 bases, with 12 bases between the two germline ends. Germline-derived CDR1 and CDR2 are ENHRY and SYGVKD. The CDR3 contains 12 residues. The DNA for the CDR3 is TGTGCCATCAGGGGGCCTGAGGGTGGCTACACCTTC. It yields the protein CAIRGPEGGYTF.

Regarding this clone: Other DNA sequences in the sample encode the same CDR3. The gene calls are TRBV27 and TRBJ2-7, with D possibly TRBD1 on 5 matching bases. The V and J ends lost 6 bases and 2 bases respectively, with 11 bases between them. CDR1 is MNHEY and CDR2 is SMNVEV in the germline V gene (reference sequence). The CDR3 is made up of 13 amino acids. The CDR3 DNA follows: TGTGCCAGCAGCCTGACAGCTACCTACGAGCAGTACTTC. Translated: CASSLTATYEQYF.

Note on this clone: The identical CDR3 is also encoded by other nucleotide sequences in the sample. The J gene is TRBJ2-7, the V gene TRBV7-9; D is unclear. Trimming stripped 5 bases from V and 0 bases from J, with 5 bases between. CDR1 and CDR2 from the germline V gene are SEHNR and FQNEAQ (reference sequence). This CDR3 is built from 12 residues. The CDR3 DNA reads TGTGCCAGCAGCGGGGTCTCCTACGAGCAGTACTTC. It specifies CASSGVSYEQYF. Complete variable domain (other parts from reference TRBV7-9 and TRBJ2-7): DTGVSQNPRHKITKRGQNVTFRCDPISEHNRLYWYRQTLGQGPEFLTYFQNEAQLEKSRLLSDRFSAERPKGSFSTLEIQRTEQGDSAMYLCASSGVSYEQYFGPGTRLTVT.

The V and J genes are TRBV19 and TRBJ2-1; D perhaps matches TRBD2 (5 bases). Germline loops: CDR1 LNHDA, CDR2 SQIVND (reference sequence). The CDR3 sequence is 16 residues long. V lost 3 bases and J 7 bases, leaving 19 bases between the germline ends. CDR3 amino acids: CASSISDYPALNEQFF. The DNA of the CDR3 is TGTGCCAGTAGTATTAGTGACTACCCCGCCCTTAATGAGCAGTTCTTC.

The CDR3 nucleotides read TGTGCCAGCAGGGGGGGACTCTTCGATCAGCCCCAGCATTTT. Translated, it gives CASRGGLFDQPQHF. The rearrangement links TRBV2 to TRBJ1-5; TRBD1 is a possible D gene (5 bases). Looked up from germline, CDR1 is SNHLY and CDR2 is FYNNEI. The CDR3 length is 14 residues. Trimming stripped 6 bases from V and 5 bases from J, with 14 bases between.

The chain has TRBV7-9 and TRBJ1-3; tentatively, D is TRBD1 (5 bases). CDR1 and CDR2 from the germline V gene are SEHNR and FQNEAQ (reference sequence). V was trimmed by 5 bases and J by 2 bases, leaving 19 bases between them. The CDR3 loop spans 17 amino acids. In nucleotides, the CDR3 is TGTGCCAGCAGCCCAAGGGCGGGGCCGGCCGCTGGAAACACCATATATTTT. Its translation: CASSPRAGPAAGNTIYF. Looking up the rest from reference TRBV7-9 and TRBJ1-3 gives the full variable domain: DTGVSQNPRHKITKRGQNVTFRCDPISEHNRLYWYRQTLGQGPEFLTYFQNEAQLEKSRLLSDRFSAERPKGSFSTLEIQRTEQGDSAMYLCASSPRAGPAAGNTIYFGEGSWLTVV.

The chain employs TRBV19 and TRBJ1-1; D is possibly TRBD1 (6 bases). Between the trimmed V and J ends, which lost 3 bases and 2 bases, there was a span of 19 bases. The germline gives CDR1 LNHDA, CDR2 SQIVND (reference sequence). The CDR3 is made up of 17 amino acids. The CDR3 DNA reads TGTGCCAGTAGTATTCTAGGTCCCACAGGGTTAAACACTGAAGCTTTCTTT. Translating gives CASSILGPTGLNTEAFF. The whole variable domain, filled in from reference TRBV19 and TRBJ1-1, reads DGGITQSPKYLFRKEGQNVTLSCEQNLNHDAMYWYRQDPGQGLRLIYYSQIVNDFQKGDIAEGYSVSREKKESFPLTVTSAQKNPTAFYLCASSILGPTGLNTEAFFGQGTRLTVV.

This clone was observed once. The rearrangement uses TRBV7-6 and TRBJ2-1, with 8 bases aligning to TRBD2. Trimming took 3 bases from V and 0 from J; bases not matched to a gene: 22. The CDR3 length is 22 residues. The germline CDR1 and CDR2 sequences are SGHVS and FNYEAQ. The CDR3 loop reads CASSFWEPVIAGPSASYNEQFF. CDR3 nucleotides: TGTGCCAGCAGCTTTTGGGAGCCGGTTATAGCGGGACCATCCGCCTCCTACAATGAGCAGTTCTTC.

This chain connects TRBV6-1 to TRBJ2-4; a weak D match, TRBD2 (6 bases). This CDR3 has 11 amino acids. Germline-derived CDR1 and CDR2 are MNHNS and SASEGT. Trimming took off 6 bases at V and 10 bases at J, with 10 bases between the two ends. The CDR3 reads CASSRLVIQYF. CDR3 coding DNA: TGTGCCAGCAGCCGACTAGTTATTCAGTACTTC.

Remarks on this clone: Other nucleotide sequences from this sample produce the same CDR3. The chain employs TRBV27 and TRBJ1-1; D possibly corresponds to TRBD1 (6 bases). There are 14 residues in the CDR3. The V end was cut by 5 bases, the J end by 1 base, with 11 bases between. Germline CDR1 and CDR2: MNHEY and SMNVEV (reference sequence). The CDR3 nucleotides read TGTGCCAGCAGTCTAGGGGGACCGAACACTGAAGCTTTCTTT. Amino acid sequence: CASSLGGPNTEAFF.

The rearrangement links TRBV28 to TRBJ2-3; TRBD2 aligns across 14 bases. Germline trimming cut 3 bases from V and 4 bases from J; bases unmatched to any gene: 3. The CDR3 has 16 residues. CDR1 and CDR2 from the germline V gene are MDHEN and SYDVKM. CDR3: CASSFGTSGSADTQYF. The CDR3 DNA sequence: TGTGCCAGCAGTTTCGGGACTAGCGGGAGTGCAGATACGCAGTATTTT.

V is TRBV4-3 and J is TRBJ2-1, with TRBD2 matching over 9 bases. V was pared by 0 bases and J by 9 bases, with 6 bases of the junction left unmatched. This CDR3 is built from 15 residues. Germline V gene sequence: CDR1 LGHNA, CDR2 YSLEER. CDR3 region: CASSQEVTSGPEQFF. The CDR3 coding sequence is TGCGCCAGCAGCCAAGAAGTAACTAGCGGGCCTGAGCAGTTCTTC.

This chain links TRBV7-9 with TRBJ2-7; perhaps D is TRBD1 or TRBD2 (5 bases each). There are 12 residues in the CDR3. Germline lookup yields CDR1 SEHNR and CDR2 FQNEAQ (reference sequence). The V end lost 5 bases, the J end lost 4 bases, and 9 bases lay between the germline ends. CDR3 nucleotides: TGTGCCAGCAGCCCGGGACCTTACGAGCAGTACTTC. It yields the protein CASSPGPYEQYF.

This clone was observed once. The chain joins TRBV6-6 to TRBJ1-1, with 7 positions matching TRBD1. V was pared by 8 bases and J by 2 bases, with 11 bases of the junction left unmatched. CDR1 is MNHNY and CDR2 is SVGAGI in the germline V gene (reference sequence). This CDR3 has 15 residues. The CDR3 spells CASPSDRTVNTEAFF. DNA for the CDR3: TGTGCCAGCCCCTCGGACAGGACCGTTAACACTGAAGCTTTCTTT.

CDR3 sequence reads: CAISEGDRGLYNEQFF. CDR3 coding DNA: TGTGCCATCAGTGAAGGTGACAGGGGGTTATACAATGAGCAGTTCTTC. V is TRBV10-3 and J is TRBJ2-1; TRBD1 aligns across 9 bases. The CDR3 totals 16 residues. The V segment lost 3 bases and the J segment 4 bases; nucleotides outside the gene matches: 7. The germline V gene has CDR1 ENHRY and CDR2 SYGVKD.

The J gene is TRBJ2-1, the V gene TRBV5-4; perhaps D is TRBD1 or TRBD2 (6 bases each). Germline values: CDR1 SGHNT, CDR2 YYREEE (reference sequence). The CDR3 has 16 amino acids. Deletions cut 4 bases from V and 3 bases from J, with 17 bases between. The CDR3 loop reads CASSMMGGAVYNEQFF. CDR3 nucleotide sequence: TGTGCCAGCAGCATGATGGGGGGCGCCGTCTACAATGAGCAGTTCTTC.

The V call is TRBV28, the J call TRBJ1-2; 7 nucleotides line up with TRBD1. The CDR3 consists of 17 residues. V shed 6 bases and J 4 bases; nucleotides not matched to a gene: 17. Germline V gene data show CDR1 as MDHEN and CDR2 as SYDVKM. This CDR3 is CASSSYIRQGSPYGYTF. The CDR3 DNA reads TGTGCCAGCAGCTCCTATATAAGACAGGGAAGTCCCTATGGCTACACCTTC.

The chain combines TRBV30 with TRBJ2-7, with TRBD2 as a possible D gene (5 bases). Trimming cost V 2 bases and J 6 bases, with 11 bases left between them. This CDR3 is built from 12 residues. The germline V gene has CDR1 GTSNPN and CDR2 SVGIG (reference sequence). CDR3 in amino acids: CAWSKPGIEQYF. Here the CDR3 DNA reads TGTGCCTGGAGTAAACCGGGGATCGAGCAGTACTTC.

The rearrangement uses TRBV7-9 and TRBJ2-3; D not resolved. The germline V gene encodes CDR1 SEHNR and CDR2 FQNEAQ (reference sequence). Between the trimmed V and J ends, which lost 3 bases and 0 bases, there was a span of 4 bases. The CDR3 length is 13 residues. As DNA, the CDR3 is TGTGCCAGCAGCTTGTTTAGCACAGATACGCAGTATTTT. Translating it yields CASSLFSTDTQYF.

The chain employs TRBV28 and TRBJ2-7; D remains ambiguous. Looked up from germline, CDR1 is MDHEN and CDR2 is SYDVKM. The CDR3 consists of 15 residues. Trimming pared 2 bases from V and 3 bases from J, leaving 14 bases between. The DNA for the CDR3 is TGTGCCAGCAGTTTAATCTTCGCGAGCCTCTACGAGCAGTACTTC. Translating it yields CASSLIFASLYEQYF.

The genes are TRBV28 and TRBJ2-3; the match to TRBD2 covers 10 bases. Germline V gene data show CDR1 as MDHEN and CDR2 as SYDVKM. Losses at the gene ends were 1 base for V and 5 bases for J; bases not matched to a gene: 6. CDR3 size: 16 residues. This CDR3 is CASSLFLAGEGDTQYF. The CDR3 DNA reads as TGTGCCAGCAGTTTATTTCTAGCGGGAGAGGGAGATACGCAGTATTTT.

The chain has TRBV10-2 and TRBJ1-1, with D possibly being TRBD1 (6 bases). Trimming pared 8 bases from V and 1 base from J, leaving 11 bases between. CDR1 and CDR2 (germline): WSHSY, SAAADI. The CDR3 loop spans 13 amino acids. The CDR3 loop is CASCGGENTEAFF. The DNA of the CDR3 is TGCGCCAGCTGCGGGGGCGAGAACACTGAAGCTTTCTTT.

Written as DNA, the CDR3 is TGTGCCAGCAGTTTACCCCTCACCGGGGAGCTGTTTTTT. It encodes CASSLPLTGELFF. V is TRBV27 and J is TRBJ2-2; no clear D gene. CDR1 is MNHEY, CDR2 SMNVEV, per germline (reference sequence). Trimming took 2 bases from V and 4 from J, leaving 5 bases between them. This CDR3 is 13 amino acids long.

The J gene is TRBJ2-1, the V gene TRBV7-2; the match to TRBD2 covers 11 bases. J lost 4 bases, V lost 6 bases, and 5 bases had no gene match. Germline V CDR1 and CDR2: SGHTA, FQGNSA. The CDR3 covers 15 residues. For the CDR3, the DNA is TGTGCCAGCAGTTCGAGACTAGCGGGATACAATGAGCAGTTCTTC. Translated, it gives CASSSRLAGYNEQFF.

The chain combines TRBV5-1 with TRBJ2-7; perhaps TRBD1 as D (6 bases). Germline CDR1 reads SGHRS; CDR2 reads YFSETQ. The CDR3 is 15 amino acids. V shed 4 bases and J shed 0 bases, with 14 bases lying between them. The CDR3 sequence: CASSLKQGLSYEQYF. The CDR3 region has the DNA TGCGCCAGCAGCCTGAAACAGGGTCTCTCCTACGAGCAGTACTTC.

The gene calls are TRBV27 and TRBJ2-7, with D unclear. The germline V and J ends were trimmed by 3 bases and 0 bases, with 12 bases remaining between them. This CDR3 contains 15 residues. The V gene's germline CDR1 is MNHEY and CDR2 SMNVEV (reference sequence). The CDR3 sequence is CASSLASIFSYEQYF. The CDR3, as DNA: TGTGCCAGCAGTTTGGCATCCATCTTCTCCTACGAGCAGTACTTC.

This chain connects TRBV11-3 to TRBJ2-1, with D uncertain. The germline gives CDR1 SGHNT, CDR2 YENEEA. The CDR3 contains 15 residues. V lost 2 bases and J 0 bases, leaving 8 bases between the germline ends. The CDR3 protein is CASSLTRSSYNEQFF. DNA for the CDR3: TGTGCCAGCAGCTTAACGCGAAGCTCCTACAATGAGCAGTTCTTC. Full variable domain (rest looked up from reference TRBV11-3 and TRBJ2-1): EAGVVQSPRYKIIEKKQPVAFWCNPISGHNTLYWYLQNLGQGPELLIRYENEEAVDDSQLPKDRFSAERLKGVDSTLKIQPAELGDSAVYLCASSLTRSSYNEQFFGPGTRLTVL.

This clone was recorded a few times. The chain links TRBV27 to TRBJ2-1; perhaps D is TRBD1 or TRBD2 (6 bases each). The germline V gene encodes CDR1 MNHEY and CDR2 SMNVEV (reference sequence). The V gene lost 5 bases and the J gene lost 2 bases, with 16 bases spanning the gap. The CDR3 has 16 residues. The CDR3, as DNA: TGTGCCAGCAGTAAACGGGGGCGGCGCACCTACAATGAGCAGTTCTTC. It codes for CASSKRGRRTYNEQFF.

The rearrangement uses TRBV15 and TRBJ2-7, with unresolved D. The germline CDR1 and CDR2 sequences are LNHNV and YYDKDF (reference sequence). Trimming removed 0 bases from V and 6 bases from J, with 12 bases in between. The CDR3 loop spans 14 amino acids. CDR3 bases: TGTGCCACCAGCAGAGATTCTATTTGGGGCGAGCAGTACTTC. Translation gives CATSRDSIWGEQYF.